This T cell receptor (beta chain) was recorded in a study of T cell responses to AZD1222 COVID-19 vaccine. The method was immunoSEQ multiplex PCR; TCRdb's version includes in-frame clones alone and lacks a portion of them. The sample lists some 200,000 clones, 93% occurring once. The CDR3 sequence is 15 residues long. V was pared by 4 bases and J by 4 bases, with 7 bases of the junction left unmatched. Germline V gene data show CDR1 as SNHLY and CDR2 as FYNNEI. The chain links TRBV2 to TRBJ1-5, with 7 bases lining up with TRBD1. Sample: peripheral blood, taken on day 0 of AZD1222 vaccination. This receptor was identified in an adult in good health. The CDR3 DNA reads as TGTGCCAGCAGTGGTTGGACAGGTTGGAATCAGCCCCAGCATTTT. It codes for CASSGWTGWNQPQHF.